The present entry profiles one T cell receptor (beta chain) with its context. The source of the sample is a study of blood T cell repertoires in COVID-19. Study context: Spain, Italy and the United States supplied samples that represented acute and convalescent COVID-19. PBMCs, B-cell-depleted T cells, or T cells provided the cDNA or gDNA that made up the material.

The CDR3 is made up of 13 amino acids. Germline CDR1 reads SGHNT; CDR2 reads YENEEA. Trimming removed 5 bases from V and 5 bases from J; junction bases left unmatched: 4. Per the authors' pipeline: Estimated nucleated cell counts came from reference gene primer amplification. The data were produced by immunoSEQ multiplex PCR, yet TCRdb's version contains in-frame clones alone and is incomplete. The V and J calls and clone size were taken over from that table, and D and trimming were inferred from the DNA. This table holds around 99,000 clones, around 81% found once. This clonotype was obtained from a man aged 50 or older who had recovered from COVID-19. The genes are TRBV11-3 and TRBJ2-5; 8 bases fit TRBD1. The sample taken for sequencing was peripheral blood. The CDR3 bases are TGTGCCAGCAGCCGGACAGGGCACGAGACCCAGTACTTC. Amino acid sequence: CASSRTGHETQYF. Full variable domain (missing parts from reference TRBV11-3 and TRBJ2-5): EAGVVQSPRYKIIEKKQPVAFWCNPISGHNTLYWYLQNLGQGPELLIRYENEEAVDDSQLPKDRFSAERLKGVDSTLKIQPAELGDSAVYLCASSRTGHETQYFGPGTRLLVL.